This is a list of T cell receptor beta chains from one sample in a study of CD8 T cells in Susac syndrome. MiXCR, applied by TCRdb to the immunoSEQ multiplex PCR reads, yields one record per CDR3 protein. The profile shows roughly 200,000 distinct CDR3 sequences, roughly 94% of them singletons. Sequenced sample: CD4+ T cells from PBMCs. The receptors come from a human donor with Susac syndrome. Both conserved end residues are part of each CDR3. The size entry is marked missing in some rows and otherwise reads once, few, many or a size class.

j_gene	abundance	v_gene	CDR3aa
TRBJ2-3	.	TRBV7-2	CASSPPAGGTQYF
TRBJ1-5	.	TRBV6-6	CASSYYSGGGQPQHF
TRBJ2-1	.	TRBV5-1	CASSLALAGMNEQFF
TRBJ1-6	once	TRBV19	CASSRGQDKVTLHF
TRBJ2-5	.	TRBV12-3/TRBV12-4	CASSARFPQETQYF
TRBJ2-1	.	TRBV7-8	CASSLALAGINEQFF
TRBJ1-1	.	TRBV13	CASSSEGQVNTEAFF
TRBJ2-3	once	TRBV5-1	CASSLERGHSDTQYF
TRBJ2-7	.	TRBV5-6	CASSFRQGKQYF
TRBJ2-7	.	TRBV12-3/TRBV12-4	CASSPPGLAGYEQYF
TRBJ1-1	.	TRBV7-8	CASSPPLGNTEAFF
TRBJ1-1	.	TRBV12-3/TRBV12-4	CASSSSVGTGTEAFF
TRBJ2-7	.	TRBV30	CAWRPGSSYEQYF
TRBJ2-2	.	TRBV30	CAWNWLTGELFF
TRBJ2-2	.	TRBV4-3	CASSQDPLAGGAGTGELFF
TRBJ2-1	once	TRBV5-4	CASSLTQGPQSNEQFF
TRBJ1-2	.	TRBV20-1	CSVLRGRGYGYTF
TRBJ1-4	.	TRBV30	CAWSRDSNEKLFF
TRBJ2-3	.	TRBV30	CAWRGPDRSQYF
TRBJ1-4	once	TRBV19	CASRDGQGLNEKLFF
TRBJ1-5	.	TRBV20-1	CSAPMWGGQPQHF
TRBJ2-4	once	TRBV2	CASTTGLAKNIQYF
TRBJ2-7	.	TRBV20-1	CSARGPRVNTYEQYF
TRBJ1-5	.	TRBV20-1	CSASWGHSNQPQHF
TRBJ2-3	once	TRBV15	CATSREISTDTQYF
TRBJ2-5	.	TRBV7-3	CASSPLFRETQYF
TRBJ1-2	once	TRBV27	CASSLSPSTGRYGYTF
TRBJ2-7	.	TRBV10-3	CAIGEGVYEQYF
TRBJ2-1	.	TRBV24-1	CATSDPLYSYNEQFF
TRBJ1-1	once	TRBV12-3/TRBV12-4	CASTPRKNTEAFF
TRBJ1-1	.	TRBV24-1	CATREGTERRAFF
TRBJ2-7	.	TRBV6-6	CASRQGVRTYEQYF
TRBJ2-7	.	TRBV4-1	CASSQGLAGRGMQYF
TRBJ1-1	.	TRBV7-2	CASSADQGYETEAFF
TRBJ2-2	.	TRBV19	CASTVDRGGSGELFF
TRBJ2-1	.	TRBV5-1	CASSLGDRAYEQFF
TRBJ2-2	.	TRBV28	CASSLLSGELFF
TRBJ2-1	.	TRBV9	CASSVDGVLRNEQFF
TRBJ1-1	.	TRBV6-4	CASSETANTEAFF
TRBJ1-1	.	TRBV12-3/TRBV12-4	CASSLTGGDSEAFF
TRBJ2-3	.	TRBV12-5	CASGLEGARDTQYF
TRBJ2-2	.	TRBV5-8	CASSEGPRVTGELFF
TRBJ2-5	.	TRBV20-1	CSARERSTRGTQYF
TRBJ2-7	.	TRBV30	CAWGKQAYEQYF
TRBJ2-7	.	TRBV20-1	CSATGLAESSYEQYF
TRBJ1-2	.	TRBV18	CASSPVAEGGGYTF
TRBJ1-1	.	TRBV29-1	CSVREGANTEAFF
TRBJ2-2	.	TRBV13	CASSFSGAVLSGELFF
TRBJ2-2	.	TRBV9	CASRDRGETGELFF
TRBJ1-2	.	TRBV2	CASSRDSNNYGYTF
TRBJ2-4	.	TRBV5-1	CASSLTARDIQYF
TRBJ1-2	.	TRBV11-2	CASSPPARANLYGYTF
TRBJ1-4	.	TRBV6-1	CASRAGTPNEKLFF
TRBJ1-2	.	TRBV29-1	CSVEGGYTF
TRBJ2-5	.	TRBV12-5	CASGFVEETQYF
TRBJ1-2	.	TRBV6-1	CASSETGNYGYTF
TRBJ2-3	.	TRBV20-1	CSAAGGGRAAPYTDTQYF
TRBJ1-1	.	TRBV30	CAWGGHRTGDTEAFF
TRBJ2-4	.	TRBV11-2	CASSLGGIWNIQYF
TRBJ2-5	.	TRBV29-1	CSASSIRQETQYF